A single sample gave rise to the 13 T cell receptor beta chains below, sequenced in a study of T cells in women clearing cervical HPV infection. TCRdb keeps only in-frame clones here, not all; method: immunoSEQ multiplex PCR. The repertoire table contains roughly 20,000 clones. Specimen: blood buffy coat. The receptors stem from a woman aged 18 to 69 with a cervical HPV16 infection that either progressed to CIN3+ or cleared (not recorded which).

Comments on this clone: The CDR3 extends 3 residues past the end of the read, so its final part is completed from the germline J gene. The chain is built from TRBV19 and TRBJ2-1; 9 bases map to TRBD2. J gave up 3 bases and V 2 bases, and 2 bases lay outside the gene matches. This CDR3 is built from 15 residues. The germline CDR1 and CDR2 sequences are LNHDA and SQIVND (reference sequence). Here the CDR3 reads CASSISGGNYNEQFF. The sequenced part of the CDR3 DNA is TGTGCCAGTAGTATAAGCGGGGGGAACTACAATGAG.

To note about this clone: With the read ending 3 residues before the CDR3 end, the germline J gene is used to fill in that end. V gene TRBV6-1 combines with J gene TRBJ1-1, with 12 bases fitting TRBD1. V gave up 2 bases and J gave up 2 bases; unmatched junction bases: 9. Germline V gene sequence: CDR1 MNHNS, CDR2 SASEGT. There are 18 residues in the CDR3. CDR3 protein: CASSEKLWGQGANTEAFF. The part of the CDR3 DNA that was read is TGTGCCAGCAGTGAAAAGTTGTGGGGACAGGGGGCAAACACTGAA.

Concerning this clone: The read ends 3 residues shy of where the CDR3 ends; the end is completed using the germline J gene. J is TRBJ2-7 and V is TRBV2; 7 positions match TRBD2. The J segment lost 0 bases and the V segment lost 7 bases, leaving 12 bases of the junction unmatched. In germline, CDR1 is SNHLY, CDR2 FYNNEI. The CDR3 covers 16 residues. CDR3: CASTDPLAGDSYEQYF. The covered CDR3 bases are TGTGCCAGCACTGACCCTTTGGCGGGGGACTCCTACGAG.

As concerns this clone: The read ends 3 residues early relative to the CDR3; the germline J gene fills the gap. The gene calls are TRBV7-2 and TRBJ2-1; 9 bases are shared with TRBD2. Unmatched junction bases numbered 7, after V lost 6 bases and J lost 4 bases. Germline V gives CDR1 SGHTA, CDR2 FQGNSA. The length of the CDR3 is 15 residues. CDR3: CASRPLAGPYNEQFF. Partial CDR3 DNA: TGTGCCAGCAGACCACTAGCGGGCCCGTACAATGAG.

In the case of this clone: The read ends 3 residues shy of where the CDR3 ends; the end is completed using the germline J gene. The V call is TRBV11-3, the J call TRBJ2-7; D possibly corresponds to TRBD2 (6 bases). Trimming took off 5 bases at V and 0 bases at J, with 11 bases between the two ends. There are 14 residues in the CDR3. The germline V gene encodes CDR1 SGHNT and CDR2 YENEEA. The CDR3 DNA, read in part, is TGTGCCAGCAGCCCCGGGGGAAGCTCCTACGAG. Protein: CASSPGGSSYE. The CDR3 in full is CASSPGGSSYEQYF.

Concerning this clone itself: The CDR3 goes on 3 residues after the read ends, and that part is filled in from the germline J gene. V is TRBV5-1 and J is TRBJ2-3; D possibly corresponds to TRBD1 (5 bases). The CDR3 has 15 amino acids. The V gene's germline CDR1 is SGHRS and CDR2 YFSETQ. The V and J ends lost 0 bases and 0 bases respectively, with 8 bases between them. This CDR3 is CASSLGDRSTDTQYF. The covered CDR3 bases are TGCGCCAGCAGCTTGGGAGACAGAAGCACAGATACG.

Regarding this clone: Read sequence stops 3 residues before the CDR3 end, and the germline J gene provides the missing end. The chain links TRBV5-1 to TRBJ2-5, with 11 nucleotides matching TRBD1. This CDR3 is built from 14 residues. V lost 4 bases, J lost 5 bases, and 4 bases stayed unmatched. In germline, CDR1 is SGHRS, CDR2 YFSETQ. CDR3 region: CASSPDRGRETQYF. CDR3 DNA (partial): TGCGCCAGCAGCCCGGACAGGGGGCGGGAGACC. The full variable domain, with the rest looked up from reference TRBV5-1 and TRBJ2-5, is KAGVTQTPRYLIKTRGQQVTLSCSPISGHRSVSWYQQTPGQGLQFLFEYFSETQRNKGNFPGRFSGRQFSNSRSEMNVSTLELGDSALYLCASSPDRGRETQYFGPGTRLLVL.

This clone counts as medium-sized by frequency. The sequenced fragment ends 3 residues before the CDR3 boundary, so the rest is inferred from the germline J gene. This chain connects TRBV18 to TRBJ2-3, with TRBD2 matching 12 bases. The CDR3 loop spans 16 amino acids. CDR1 and CDR2 (germline): KGHSH, LQKENI. Losses at the gene ends were 3 bases for V and 2 bases for J; bases not matched to a gene: 3. CDR3 protein: CASSPTSGGSTDTQYF. The DNA read from the CDR3 is TGTGCCAGCTCACCGACTAGCGGGGGTTCCACAGATACG.

Regarding this clone: The CDR3 goes on 3 residues after the read ends, and that part is filled in from the germline J gene. This chain links TRBV20-1 with TRBJ2-5; 11 bases fit TRBD2. Trimming at V came to 3 bases and at J to 5 bases, leaving 8 bases not matched to a gene. The germline CDR1 and CDR2 sequences are DFQATT and SNEGSKA (reference sequence). This CDR3 spans 15 amino acids. The sequenced part of the CDR3 DNA is TGCAGTGCTAGCCGTAGCGGGGGGGCCGGGGAGACC. It is translated as CSASRSGGAGET. Given in full, the CDR3 is CSASRSGGAGETQYF.

Worth noting for this clone: The read is 3 residues too short to cover the CDR3 end, so that end is filled in from the germline J gene. The chain combines TRBV18 with TRBJ1-2, with 7 bases that match TRBD1. Per the germline V gene, CDR1 is KGHSH and CDR2 is LQKENI. The CDR3 has 16 residues. The CDR3 sequence: CASSRQGWGIYNDYTF. The CDR3 bases that were read are TGTGCCAGCTCTCGACAGGGATGGGGAATTTACAATGAC.

Details on this clone: Read data end 3 residues before the CDR3 end; the end is taken from the germline J gene. V gene TRBV10-3 combines with J gene TRBJ1-4; TRBD1 agrees at 9 bases. CDR3 length: 15 amino acids. From germline, CDR1 is ENHRY and CDR2 SYGVKD. Losses at the gene ends were 0 bases for V and 7 bases for J; bases not matched to a gene: 3. This CDR3 is CAISESMDRGEKLFF. The sequenced part of the CDR3 DNA is TGTGCCATCAGTGAGTCAATGGACAGGGGTGAAAAA.

In the case of this clone: The read is 3 residues too short to cover the CDR3 end, so that end is filled in from the germline J gene. Additional DNA sequences in this sample encode the identical CDR3. The genes are TRBV2 and TRBJ2-1; D might be TRBD1 (6 bases). This CDR3 comprises 15 residues. V lost 0 bases and J lost 1, with 7 bases in between. Germline V gives CDR1 SNHLY, CDR2 FYNNEI. CDR3 region: CASSEARGSYNEQFF. CDR3 DNA, as far as it was read: TGTGCCAGCAGTGAAGCAAGGGGGTCCTACAATGAG.

As to this clone: The read terminates 3 residues before the CDR3 end, so the remaining end is supplied by the germline J gene. V and J are TRBV4-1 and TRBJ2-1; D possibly corresponds to TRBD1 (5 bases). CDR1 and CDR2 from the germline V gene are MGHRA and YSYEKL. The CDR3 covers 16 residues. V lost 0 bases and J lost 6, with 15 bases in between. CDR3 loop: CASSQDLAQGGNEQFF. CDR3 bases read: TGCGCCAGCAGCCAAGACCTTGCCCAGGGTGGCAATGAG.